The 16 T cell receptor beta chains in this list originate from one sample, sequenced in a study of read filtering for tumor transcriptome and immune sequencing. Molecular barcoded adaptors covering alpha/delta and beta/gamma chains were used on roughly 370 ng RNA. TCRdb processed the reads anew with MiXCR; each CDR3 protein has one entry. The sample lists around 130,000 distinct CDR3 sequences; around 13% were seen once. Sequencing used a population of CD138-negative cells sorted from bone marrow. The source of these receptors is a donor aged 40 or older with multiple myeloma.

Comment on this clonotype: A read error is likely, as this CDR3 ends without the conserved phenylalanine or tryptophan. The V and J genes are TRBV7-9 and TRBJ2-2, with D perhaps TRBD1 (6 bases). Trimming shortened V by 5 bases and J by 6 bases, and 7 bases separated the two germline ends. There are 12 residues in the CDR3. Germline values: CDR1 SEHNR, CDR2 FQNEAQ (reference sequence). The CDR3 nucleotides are TGTGCCAGCAGCCACAGGGCCGGGGAGCTGTTTTGT. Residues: CASSHRAGELFC.

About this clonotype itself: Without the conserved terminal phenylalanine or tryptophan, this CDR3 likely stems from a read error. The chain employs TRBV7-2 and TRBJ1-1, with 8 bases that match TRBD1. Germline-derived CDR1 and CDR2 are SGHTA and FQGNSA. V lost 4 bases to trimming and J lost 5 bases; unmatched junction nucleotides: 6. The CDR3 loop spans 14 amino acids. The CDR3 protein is CASSSGQGWTEAFL. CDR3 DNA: TGTGCCAGCAGCTCCGGACAGGGTTGGACTGAAGCTTTCCTT.

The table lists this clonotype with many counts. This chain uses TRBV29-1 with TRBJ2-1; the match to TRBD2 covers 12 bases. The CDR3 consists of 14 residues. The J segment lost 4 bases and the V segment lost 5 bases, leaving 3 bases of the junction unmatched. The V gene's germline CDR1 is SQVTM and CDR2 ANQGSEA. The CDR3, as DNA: TGCAGCGTTTCGACTAGCGGGAGTTACAATGAGCAGTTCTTC. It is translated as CSVSTSGSYNEQFF.

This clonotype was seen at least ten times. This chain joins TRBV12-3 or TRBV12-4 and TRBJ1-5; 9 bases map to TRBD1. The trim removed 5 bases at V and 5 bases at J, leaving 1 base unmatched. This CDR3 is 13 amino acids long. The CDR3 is CASSTGGHQPQHF. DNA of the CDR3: TGTGCCAGCAGTACAGGGGGCCATCAGCCCCAGCATTTT.

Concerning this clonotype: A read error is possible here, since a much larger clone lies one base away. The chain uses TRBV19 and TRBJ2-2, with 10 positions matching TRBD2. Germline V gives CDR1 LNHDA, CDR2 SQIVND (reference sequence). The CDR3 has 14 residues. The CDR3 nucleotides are TGTGCCGGTAGTCCCCTAGCGGGGGCCGGGGAGCTGTTTTTT. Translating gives CAGSPLAGAGELFF.

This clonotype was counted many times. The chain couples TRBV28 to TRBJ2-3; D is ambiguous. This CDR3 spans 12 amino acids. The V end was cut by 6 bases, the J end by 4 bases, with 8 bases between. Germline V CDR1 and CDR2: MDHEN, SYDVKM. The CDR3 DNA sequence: TGTGCCAGCAGCTCCCAGCCAGATACGCAGTATTTT. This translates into CASSSQPDTQYF.

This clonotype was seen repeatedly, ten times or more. CDR3 nucleotide sequence: TGTGCCAGCAGGGGGCCCATGAGTCAGCCCCAGCATTTT. Translating gives CASRGPMSQPQHF. The chain couples TRBV12-3 or TRBV12-4 to TRBJ1-5; perhaps TRBD1 as D (5 bases). The CDR3 length is 13 residues. The V end lost 6 bases, the J end lost 6 bases, and 12 bases lay between the germline ends.

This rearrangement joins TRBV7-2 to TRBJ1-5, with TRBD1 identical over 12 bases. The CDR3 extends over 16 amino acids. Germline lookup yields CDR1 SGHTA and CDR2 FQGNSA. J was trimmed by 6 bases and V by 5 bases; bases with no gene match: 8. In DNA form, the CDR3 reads TGTGCCAGCAGCCTTCCCGGGGGACAGGGGGCTCAGCCCCAGCATTTT. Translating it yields CASSLPGGQGAQPQHF. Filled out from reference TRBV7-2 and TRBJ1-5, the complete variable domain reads GAGVSQSPSNKVTEKGKDVELRCDPISGHTALYWYRQSLGQGLEFLIYFQGNSAPDKSGLPSDRFSAERTGGSVSTLTIQRTQQEDSAVYLCASSLPGGQGAQPQHFGDGTRLSIL.

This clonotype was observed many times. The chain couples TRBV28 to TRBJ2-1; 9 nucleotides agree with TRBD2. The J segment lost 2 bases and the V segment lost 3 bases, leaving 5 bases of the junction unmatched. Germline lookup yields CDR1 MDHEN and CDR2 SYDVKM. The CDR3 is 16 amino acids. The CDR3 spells CASSFRGRAPYNEQFF. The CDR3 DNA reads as TGTGCCAGCAGTTTTCGCGGGAGGGCCCCCTACAATGAGCAGTTCTTC.

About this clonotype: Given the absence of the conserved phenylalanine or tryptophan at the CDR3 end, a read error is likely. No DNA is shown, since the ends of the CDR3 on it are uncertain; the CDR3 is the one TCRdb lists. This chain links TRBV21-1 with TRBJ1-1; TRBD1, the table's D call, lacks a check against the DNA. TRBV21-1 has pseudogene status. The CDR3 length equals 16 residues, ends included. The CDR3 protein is CASSMWTGSMNTEAFI.

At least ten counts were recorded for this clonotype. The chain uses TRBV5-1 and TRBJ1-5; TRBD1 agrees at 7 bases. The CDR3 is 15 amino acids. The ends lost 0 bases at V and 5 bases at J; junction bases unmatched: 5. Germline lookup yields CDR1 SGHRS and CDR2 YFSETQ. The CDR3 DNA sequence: TGCGCCAGCAGCTTGGACGGGACAGCAGATCAGCCCCAGCATTTT. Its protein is CASSLDGTADQPQHF.

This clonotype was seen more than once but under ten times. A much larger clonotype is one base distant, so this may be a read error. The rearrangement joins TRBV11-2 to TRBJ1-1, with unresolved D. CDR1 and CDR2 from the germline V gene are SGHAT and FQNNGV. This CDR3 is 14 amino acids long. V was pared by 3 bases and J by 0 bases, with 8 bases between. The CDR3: CASSLAAMNTEAFF. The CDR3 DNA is TGTGCCAGCAGCTTGGCCGCCATGAACACTGAAGCTTTCTTT.

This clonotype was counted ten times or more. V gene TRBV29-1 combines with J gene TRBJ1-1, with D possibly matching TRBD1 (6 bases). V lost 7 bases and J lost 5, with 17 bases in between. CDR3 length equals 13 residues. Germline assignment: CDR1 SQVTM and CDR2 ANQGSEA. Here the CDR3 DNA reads TGCAGCGCAGCCACAGGGATGGAGACTGAAGCTTTCTTT. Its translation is CSAATGMETEAFF.

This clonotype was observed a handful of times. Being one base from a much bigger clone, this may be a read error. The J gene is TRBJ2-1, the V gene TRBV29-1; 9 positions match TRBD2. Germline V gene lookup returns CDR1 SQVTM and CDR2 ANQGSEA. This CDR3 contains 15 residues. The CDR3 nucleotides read TGCAGCGTTGAAGAGGGAACTAGCGGGTACAATGGGCAGTTCTTC. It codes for CSVEEGTSGYNGQFF.

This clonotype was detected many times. The CDR3 here is CASSQKWRGNTEAFF. Written as DNA, the CDR3 is TGTGCCAGCAGTCAAAAGTGGAGGGGGAACACTGAAGCTTTCTTT. The chain recombines TRBV12-3 or TRBV12-4 with TRBJ1-1, with TRBD1 as a possible D gene (5 bases). Trimming stripped 5 bases from V and 1 base from J, with 14 bases between. The CDR3 runs to 15 residues.

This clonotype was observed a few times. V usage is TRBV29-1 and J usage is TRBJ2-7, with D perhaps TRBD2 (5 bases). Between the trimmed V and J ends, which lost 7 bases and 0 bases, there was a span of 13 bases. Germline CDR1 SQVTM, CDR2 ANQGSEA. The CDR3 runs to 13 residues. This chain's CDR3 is CSAGEFSSYEQYF. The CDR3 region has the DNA TGCAGCGCCGGGGAATTTAGCTCCTACGAGCAGTACTTC.